This T cell receptor beta chain was identified in a study of cytomegalovirus exposure and HLA in healthy donors. Germline V gene data show CDR1 as LGHNA and CDR2 as YSLEER. The CDR3 spans 16 residues. V shed 0 bases, J shed 1 base, and the junction held 4 bases outside the gene matches. In the PCR, 60 Vbeta and 13 Jbeta primers were used. Clones were read by immunoSEQ multiplex PCR, and TCRdb kept only the in-frame ones, dropping some. This sample has about 120,000 clones, with around 10% found just once. The sequence was collected from a man between 25 and 39 years old in good health and CMV-seronegative. Specimen: PBMCs. The gene calls are TRBV4-3 and TRBJ2-3; 7 nucleotides agree with TRBD2. CDR3 nucleotide sequence: TGCGCCAGCAGCCAAGAGCTAGCGGCTGGCACAGATACGCAGTATTTT. Translating it yields CASSQELAAGTDTQYF.